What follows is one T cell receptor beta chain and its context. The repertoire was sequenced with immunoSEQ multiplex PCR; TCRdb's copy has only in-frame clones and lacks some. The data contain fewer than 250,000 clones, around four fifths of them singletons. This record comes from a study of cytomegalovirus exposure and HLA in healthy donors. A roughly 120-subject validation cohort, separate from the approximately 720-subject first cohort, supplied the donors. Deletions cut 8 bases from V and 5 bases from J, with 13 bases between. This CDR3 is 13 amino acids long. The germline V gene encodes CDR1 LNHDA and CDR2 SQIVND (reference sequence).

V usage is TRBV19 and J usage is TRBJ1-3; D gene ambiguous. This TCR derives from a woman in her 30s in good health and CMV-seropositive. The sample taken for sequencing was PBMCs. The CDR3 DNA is TGTGCCAGTTCCCGTAACCTTCGAAACACCATATATTTT. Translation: CASSRNLRNTIYF.